The sequence of this T cell receptor (beta chain) was determined in a study of cytomegalovirus exposure and HLA in healthy donors. The V gene's germline CDR1 is LNHNV and CDR2 YYDKDF (reference sequence). V was trimmed by 3 bases and J by 5 bases, leaving 11 bases between them. This CDR3 contains 13 residues. The PCR was carried out with 60 Vbeta primers and 13 Jbeta primers. Sequencing was performed with immunoSEQ multiplex PCR; in TCRdb, only in-frame clones are kept and a portion is missing. In the table there are 120,000 to 150,000 clones, nearly 85% of which are singletons. There were likely unrecorded immune exposures, though donors were nominally healthy when sampled.

The source material was PBMCs. The genes are TRBV15 and TRBJ2-7; possibly TRBD2 for D (6 bases). This receptor was obtained from a male donor in good health and CMV-seronegative. CDR3 nucleotides: TGTGCCACCAGCAGCGCAAGACTAGACGAGCAGTACTTC. It codes for CATSSARLDEQYF.